This T cell receptor (beta chain) came from a study of spatial heterogeneity in lung cancer. Whole-study context: Sequences of the beta chain were consistently detected in greater numbers than alpha-chain sequences. The library had UMIs, and each TCR and UMI pair averaged more than ten raw reads. General observations from the study: At resection, ubiquitous expanded tumor TCRs appeared in blood more than at follow-up.

Specified time point: sample taken at primary tumor resection. Tumor, nontumor lung or frozen PBMC supplied whole RNA that was sequenced unsorted. This CDR3 is built from 14 residues. Germline lookup yields CDR1 MGHDK and CDR2 SYGVNS. Between the trimmed V and J ends, which lost 3 bases and 8 bases, there was a span of 14 bases. One entry per CDR3 protein, called by TCRdb with MiXCR from the 5' RACE reads. The profile covers under 80,000 distinct CDR3 sequences, with under 7.5% appearing a single time and roughly 15% taken by the ten largest. This clonotype has a count of ten or more. Antigen unknown. V and J are TRBV25-1 and TRBJ1-3; D is unresolved. Sequenced material: PBMCs, taken at surgery. This receptor was taken from a female donor with early-stage non-small cell lung cancer. CDR3 protein: CASSDSGLTDTIYF. In nucleotides, the CDR3 is TGTGCCAGCAGTGATTCAGGCCTTACGGACACCATATATTTT.